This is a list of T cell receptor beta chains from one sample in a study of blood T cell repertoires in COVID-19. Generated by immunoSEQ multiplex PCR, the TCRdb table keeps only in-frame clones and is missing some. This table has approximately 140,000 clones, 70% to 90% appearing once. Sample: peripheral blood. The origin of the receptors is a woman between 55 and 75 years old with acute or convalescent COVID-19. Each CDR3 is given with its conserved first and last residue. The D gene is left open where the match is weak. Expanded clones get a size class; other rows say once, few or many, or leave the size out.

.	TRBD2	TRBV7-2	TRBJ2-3	TGTGCCAGCAGCACGGTTGCGGGGGGAGGGGATACGCAGTATTTT	CASSTVAGGGDTQYF
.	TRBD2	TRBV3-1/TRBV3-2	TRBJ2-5	TGTGCCAGCAGCCAAGTTTTAGCGGGGGGTTTGGGGACCCAGTACTTC	CASSQVLAGGLGTQYF
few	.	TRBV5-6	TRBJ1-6	TGTGCCAGCAGCTTGGCGGGGGGCTTGGATTCACCCCTCCACTTT	CASSLAGGLDSPLHF
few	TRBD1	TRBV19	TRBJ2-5	TGTGCCAGTAGTATAAGATCGGGGACAGAAGGGGAGACCCAGTACTTC	CASSIRSGTEGETQYF
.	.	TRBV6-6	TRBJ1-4	TGTGCCAGCAGTTACTCGTTCGGGGGAACTAATGAAAAACTGTTTTTT	CASSYSFGGTNEKLFF
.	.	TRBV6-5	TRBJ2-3	TGTGCCAGCAGTTACTCCGAAGTCGGGGATACGCAGTATTTT	CASSYSEVGDTQYF
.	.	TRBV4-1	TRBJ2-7	TGCGCCAGCAGCCAAGATTTGGGGGGCTACGAGCAGTACTTC	CASSQDLGGYEQYF
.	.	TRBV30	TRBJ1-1	TGTGCCTGGAGACCCCGGGGAGGGAAATTGGCTGAAGCTTTCTTT	CAWRPRGGKLAEAFF
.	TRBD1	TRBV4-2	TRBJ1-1	TGTGCCAGCAGCCAAGCCGGGACAGGGGCCACTGAAGCTTTCTTT	CASSQAGTGATEAFF
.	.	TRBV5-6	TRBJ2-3	TGTGCCAGCAGCTGGGGGGTATCGATCGCAGATACGCAGTATTTT	CASSWGVSIADTQYF
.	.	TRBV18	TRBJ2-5	TGTGCCAGCTCACAAGGGGTTCAGGAGACCCAGTACTTC	CASSQGVQETQYF
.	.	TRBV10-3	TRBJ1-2	TGTGCCATCAGTGAGTCAGGACAGAGGGCTTATGGCTACACCTTC	CAISESGQRAYGYTF
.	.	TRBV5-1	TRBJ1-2	TGCGCCAGCAGCTTGGAGCAGGTTAACTATGGCTACACCTTC	CASSLEQVNYGYTF